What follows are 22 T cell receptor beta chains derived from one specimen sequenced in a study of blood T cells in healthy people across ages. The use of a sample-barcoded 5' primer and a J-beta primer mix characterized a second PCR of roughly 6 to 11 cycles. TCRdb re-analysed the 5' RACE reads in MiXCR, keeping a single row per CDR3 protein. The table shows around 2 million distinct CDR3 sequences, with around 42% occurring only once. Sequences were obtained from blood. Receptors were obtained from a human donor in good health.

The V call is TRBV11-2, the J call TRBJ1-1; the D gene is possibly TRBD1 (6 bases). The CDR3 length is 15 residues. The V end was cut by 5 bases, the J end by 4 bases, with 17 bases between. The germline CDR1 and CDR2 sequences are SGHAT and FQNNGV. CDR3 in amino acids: CASSHLQGLRTEAFF. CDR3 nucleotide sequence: TGTGCCAGCAGCCACCTACAGGGTTTACGCACTGAAGCTTTCTTT.

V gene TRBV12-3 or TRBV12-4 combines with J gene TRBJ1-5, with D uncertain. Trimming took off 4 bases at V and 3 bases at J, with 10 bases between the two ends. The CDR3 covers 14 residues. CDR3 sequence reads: CASSWAEPNQPQHF. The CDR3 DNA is TGTGCCAGCAGTTGGGCAGAGCCCAATCAGCCCCAGCATTTT.

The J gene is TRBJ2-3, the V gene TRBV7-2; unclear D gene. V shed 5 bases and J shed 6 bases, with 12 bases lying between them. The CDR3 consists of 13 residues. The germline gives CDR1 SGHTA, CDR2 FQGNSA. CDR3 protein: CASSIFEEDTQYF. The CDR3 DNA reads TGTGCCAGCAGCATATTTGAAGAGGATACGCAGTATTTT.

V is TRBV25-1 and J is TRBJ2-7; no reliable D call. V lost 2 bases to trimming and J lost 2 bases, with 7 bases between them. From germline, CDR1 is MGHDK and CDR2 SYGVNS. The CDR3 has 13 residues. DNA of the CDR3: TGTGCCAGCAGTGAAGACCCAGCCTACGAGCAGTACTTC. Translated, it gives CASSEDPAYEQYF.

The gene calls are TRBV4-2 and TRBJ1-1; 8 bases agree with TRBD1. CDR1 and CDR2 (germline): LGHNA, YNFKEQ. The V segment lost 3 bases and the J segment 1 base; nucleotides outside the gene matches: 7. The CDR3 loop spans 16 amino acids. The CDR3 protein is CASSHTPGQENTEAFF. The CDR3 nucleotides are TGTGCCAGCAGCCACACCCCGGGACAGGAGAACACTGAAGCTTTCTTT.

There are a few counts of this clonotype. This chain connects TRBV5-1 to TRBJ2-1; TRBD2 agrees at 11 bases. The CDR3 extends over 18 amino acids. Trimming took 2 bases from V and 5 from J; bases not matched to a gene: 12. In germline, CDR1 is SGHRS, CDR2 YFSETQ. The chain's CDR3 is CASSFSGGALLPDNEQFF. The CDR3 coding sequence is TGCGCCAGCAGCTTTAGCGGGGGGGCCTTACTTCCAGACAATGAGCAGTTCTTC.

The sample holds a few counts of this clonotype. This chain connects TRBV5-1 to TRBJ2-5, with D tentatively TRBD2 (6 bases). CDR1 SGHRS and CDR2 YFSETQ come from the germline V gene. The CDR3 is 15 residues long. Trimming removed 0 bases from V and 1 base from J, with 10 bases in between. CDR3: CASSLATGVQETQYF. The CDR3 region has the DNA TGCGCCAGCAGCTTGGCCACGGGGGTCCAAGAGACCCAGTACTTC.

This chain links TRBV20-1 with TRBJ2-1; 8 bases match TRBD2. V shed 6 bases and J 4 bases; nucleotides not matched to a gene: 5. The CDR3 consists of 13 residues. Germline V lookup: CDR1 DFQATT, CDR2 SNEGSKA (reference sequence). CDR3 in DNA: TGCAGTGCGGCGGGGGGCGAATACAATGAGCAGTTCTTC. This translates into CSAAGGEYNEQFF.

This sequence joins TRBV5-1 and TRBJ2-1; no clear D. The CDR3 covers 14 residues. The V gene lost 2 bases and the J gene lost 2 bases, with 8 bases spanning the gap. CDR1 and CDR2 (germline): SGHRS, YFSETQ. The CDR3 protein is CASSFLQTYNEQFF. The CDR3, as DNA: TGCGCCAGCAGCTTCCTACAAACCTACAATGAGCAGTTCTTC. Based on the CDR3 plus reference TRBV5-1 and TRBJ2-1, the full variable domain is KAGVTQTPRYLIKTRGQQVTLSCSPISGHRSVSWYQQTPGQGLQFLFEYFSETQRNKGNFPGRFSGRQFSNSRSEMNVSTLELGDSALYLCASSFLQTYNEQFFGPGTRLTVL.

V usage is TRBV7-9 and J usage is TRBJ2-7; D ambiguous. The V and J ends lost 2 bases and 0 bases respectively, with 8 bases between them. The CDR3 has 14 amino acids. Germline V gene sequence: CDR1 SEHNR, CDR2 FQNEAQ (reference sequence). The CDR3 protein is CASSLKGNSYEQYF. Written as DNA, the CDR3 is TGTGCCAGCAGCTTAAAAGGGAACTCCTACGAGCAGTACTTC.

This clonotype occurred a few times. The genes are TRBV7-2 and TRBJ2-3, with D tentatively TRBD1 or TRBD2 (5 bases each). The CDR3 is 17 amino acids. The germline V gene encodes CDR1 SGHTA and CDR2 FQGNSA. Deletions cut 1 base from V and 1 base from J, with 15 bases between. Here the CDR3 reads CASSLEARGWGTDTQYF. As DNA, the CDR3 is TGTGCCAGCAGCTTAGAAGCGAGGGGTTGGGGCACAGATACGCAGTATTTT.

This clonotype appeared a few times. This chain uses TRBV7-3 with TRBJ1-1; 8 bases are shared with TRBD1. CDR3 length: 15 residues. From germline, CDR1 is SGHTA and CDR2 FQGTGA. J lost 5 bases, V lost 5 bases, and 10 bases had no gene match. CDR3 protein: CASSQTGEGVTEAFF. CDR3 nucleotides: TGTGCCAGCAGCCAGACAGGGGAGGGAGTTACTGAAGCTTTCTTT.

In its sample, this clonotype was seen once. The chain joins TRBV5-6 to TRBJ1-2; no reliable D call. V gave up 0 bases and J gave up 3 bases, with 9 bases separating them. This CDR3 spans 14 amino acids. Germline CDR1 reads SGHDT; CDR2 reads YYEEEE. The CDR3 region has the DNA TGTGCCAGCAGCTTGGCGGTAGCCTACTATGGCTACACCTTC. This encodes CASSLAVAYYGYTF.

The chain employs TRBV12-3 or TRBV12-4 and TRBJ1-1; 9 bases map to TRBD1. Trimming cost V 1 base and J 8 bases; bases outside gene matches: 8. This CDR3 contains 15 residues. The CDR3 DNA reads TGTGCCAGCAGTTTAGGACAGGGGGAATATATCGAAGCTTTCTTT. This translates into CASSLGQGEYIEAFF.

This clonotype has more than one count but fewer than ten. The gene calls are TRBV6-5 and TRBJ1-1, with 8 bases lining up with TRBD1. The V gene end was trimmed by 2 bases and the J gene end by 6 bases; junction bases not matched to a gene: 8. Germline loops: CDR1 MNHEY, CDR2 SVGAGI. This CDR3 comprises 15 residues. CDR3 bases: TGTGCCAGCAGTTACACGACAGGGGCGAGCGCTGAAGCTTTCTTT. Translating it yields CASSYTTGASAEAFF.

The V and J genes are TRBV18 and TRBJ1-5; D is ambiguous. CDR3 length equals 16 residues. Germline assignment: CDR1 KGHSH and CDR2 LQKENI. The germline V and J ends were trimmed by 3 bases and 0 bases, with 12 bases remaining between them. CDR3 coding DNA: TGTGCCAGCTCACCCGGGGTGGGTATTAGCAATCAGCCCCAGCATTTT. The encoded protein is CASSPGVGISNQPQHF. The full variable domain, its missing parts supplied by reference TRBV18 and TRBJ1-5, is NAGVMQNPRHLVRRRGQEARLRCSPMKGHSHVYWYRQLPEEGLKFMVYLQKENIIDESGMPKERFSAEFPKEGPSILRIQQVVRGDSAAYFCASSPGVGISNQPQHFGDGTRLSIL.

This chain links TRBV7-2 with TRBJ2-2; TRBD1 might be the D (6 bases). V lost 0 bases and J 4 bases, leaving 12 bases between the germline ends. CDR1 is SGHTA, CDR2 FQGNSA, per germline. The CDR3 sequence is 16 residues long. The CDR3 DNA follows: TGTGCCAGCAGCTTAGCAGGCAGGGGTGGCACCGGGGAGCTGTTTTTT. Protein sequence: CASSLAGRGGTGELFF.

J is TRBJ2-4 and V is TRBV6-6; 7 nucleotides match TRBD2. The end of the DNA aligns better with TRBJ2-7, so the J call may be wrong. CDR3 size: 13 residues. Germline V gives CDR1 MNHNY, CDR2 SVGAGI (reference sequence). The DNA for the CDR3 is TGTGCCAGCAGTCCAAACGGGGGGAACGAGCAGTACTTC. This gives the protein CASSPNGGNEQYF.

DNA of the CDR3: TGCAGTGCTAGATCGGACAGCTCCTACGAGCAGTACTTC. This codes for CSARSDSSYEQYF. The chain carries TRBV20-1 and TRBJ2-7; weak D call: TRBD1 (6 bases). This CDR3 contains 13 residues. The germline V gene has CDR1 DFQATT and CDR2 SNEGSKA (reference sequence). Trimming took 2 bases from V and 0 from J, leaving 8 bases between them.

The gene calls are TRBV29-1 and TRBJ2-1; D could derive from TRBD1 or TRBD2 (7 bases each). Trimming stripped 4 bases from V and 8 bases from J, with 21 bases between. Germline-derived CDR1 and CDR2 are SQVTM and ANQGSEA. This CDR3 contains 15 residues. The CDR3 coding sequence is TGCAGCGTTGGAGGGGGGAGGGGGCGATGGGATGAGCAGTTCTTC. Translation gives CSVGGGRGRWDEQFF.

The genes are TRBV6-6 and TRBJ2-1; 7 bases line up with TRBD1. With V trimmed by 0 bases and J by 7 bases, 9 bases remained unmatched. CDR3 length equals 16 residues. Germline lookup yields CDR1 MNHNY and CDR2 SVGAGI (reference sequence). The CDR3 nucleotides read TGTGCCAGCAGTTACTCGACCAGGGGGAGAAGGAATGAGCAGTTCTTC. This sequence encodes CASSYSTRGRRNEQFF.

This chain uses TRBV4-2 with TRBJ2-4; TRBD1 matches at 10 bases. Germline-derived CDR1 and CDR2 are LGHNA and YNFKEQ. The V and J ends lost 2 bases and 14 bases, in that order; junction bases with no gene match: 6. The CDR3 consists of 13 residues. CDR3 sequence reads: CASSQRTGTGEYF. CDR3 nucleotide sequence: TGTGCCAGCAGCCAACGGACCGGGACAGGGGAGTACTTC.